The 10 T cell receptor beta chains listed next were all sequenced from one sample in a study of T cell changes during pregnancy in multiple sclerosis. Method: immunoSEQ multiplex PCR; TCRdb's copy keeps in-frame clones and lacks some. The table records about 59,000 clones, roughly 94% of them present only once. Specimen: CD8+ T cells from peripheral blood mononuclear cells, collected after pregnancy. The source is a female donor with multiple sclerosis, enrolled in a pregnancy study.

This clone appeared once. The CDR3 DNA follows: TGTGCCAGCAGCCAATCGAACACTGAAGCTTTCTTT. Its translation is CASSQSNTEAFF. The chain carries TRBV13 and TRBJ1-1, with D uncertain. The V end lost 5 bases, the J end lost 1 base, and 5 bases lay between the germline ends. CDR3 size: 12 residues. Germline V CDR1 and CDR2: PRHDT, FYEKMQ (reference sequence).

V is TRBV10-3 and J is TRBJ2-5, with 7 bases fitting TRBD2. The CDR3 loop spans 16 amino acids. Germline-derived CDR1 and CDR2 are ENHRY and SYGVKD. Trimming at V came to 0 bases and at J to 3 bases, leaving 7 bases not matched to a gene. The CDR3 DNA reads TGTGCCATCAGTGAGTCGTCCCTAGCGGTGGAAGAGACCCAGTACTTC. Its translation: CAISESSLAVEETQYF.

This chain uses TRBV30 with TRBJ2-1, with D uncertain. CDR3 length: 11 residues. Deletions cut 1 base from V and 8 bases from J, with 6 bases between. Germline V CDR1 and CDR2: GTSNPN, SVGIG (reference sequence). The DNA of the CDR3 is TGTGCCTGGAGTGCCTCTTATGAGCAGTTCTTC. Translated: CAWSASYEQFF.

CDR3 sequence (DNA): TGTGCCAGCAGCCCTAGCGGGAGAGGACCCTACGAGCAGTACTTC. Translating gives CASSPSGRGPYEQYF. The chain employs TRBV7-9 and TRBJ2-7, with TRBD2 identical over 10 bases. Germline CDR1 SEHNR, CDR2 FQNEAQ (reference sequence). This CDR3 contains 15 residues. J lost 2 bases, V lost 5 bases, and 6 bases had no gene match.

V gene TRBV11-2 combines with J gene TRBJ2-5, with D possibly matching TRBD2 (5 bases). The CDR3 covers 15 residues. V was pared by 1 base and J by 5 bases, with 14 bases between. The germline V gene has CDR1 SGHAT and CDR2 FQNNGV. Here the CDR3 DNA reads TGTGCCAGCAGCTTAGGCCGGACGTCGGGGGAGACCCAGTACTTC. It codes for CASSLGRTSGETQYF.

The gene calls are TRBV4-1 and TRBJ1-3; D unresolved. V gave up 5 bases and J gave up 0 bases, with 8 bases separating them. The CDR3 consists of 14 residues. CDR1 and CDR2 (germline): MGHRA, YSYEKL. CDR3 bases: TGCGCCAGCAGCGTGCCGGGCTCTGGAAACACCATATATTTT. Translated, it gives CASSVPGSGNTIYF.

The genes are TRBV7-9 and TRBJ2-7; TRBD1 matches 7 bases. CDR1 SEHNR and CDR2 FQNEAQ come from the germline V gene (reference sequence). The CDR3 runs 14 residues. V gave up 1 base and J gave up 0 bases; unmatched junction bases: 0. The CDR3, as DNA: TGTGCCAGCAGCTTAGACAGGGGCTCCTACGAGCAGTACTTC. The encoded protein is CASSLDRGSYEQYF.

The CDR3 sequence is CASSEVWTGISGGYTF. The CDR3, as DNA: TGTGCCAGCAGTGAAGTTTGGACAGGGATATCAGGTGGCTACACCTTC. The chain uses TRBV2 and TRBJ1-2; 8 bases align to TRBD1. The CDR3 covers 16 residues. Germline V gives CDR1 SNHLY, CDR2 FYNNEI. J was trimmed by 7 bases and V by 1 base; bases with no gene match: 11.

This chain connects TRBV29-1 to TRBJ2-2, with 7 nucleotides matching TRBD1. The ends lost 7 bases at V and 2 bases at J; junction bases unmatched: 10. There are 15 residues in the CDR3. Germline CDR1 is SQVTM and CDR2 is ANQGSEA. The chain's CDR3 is CSGLTGKSNTGELFF. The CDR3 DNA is TGCAGCGGCCTGACAGGGAAGTCTAACACCGGGGAGCTGTTTTTT.

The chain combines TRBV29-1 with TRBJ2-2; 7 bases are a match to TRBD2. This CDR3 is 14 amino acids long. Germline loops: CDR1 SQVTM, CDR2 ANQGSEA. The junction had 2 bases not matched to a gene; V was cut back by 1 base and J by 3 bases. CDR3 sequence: CSVEGGGDTGELFF. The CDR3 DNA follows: TGCAGCGTTGAAGGGGGGGGAGACACCGGGGAGCTGTTTTTT.